At least ten counts were recorded for the clone carrying this T cell receptor beta chain. Its antigen is unknown. This specimen belongs to a study of beta chain features in type 1 diabetes. About the study: Healthy donors and patients had similar age, gender and cell yields.

The study's findings and limits: Type 1 diabetes patients showed a moderate but significant shortening of TCRB CDR3s in all four CD4+ subsets.

The isolated RNA, all of it, was reverse transcribed, so expressed TCRB transcripts were what got sequenced. Mean read depth for naive, central memory and regulatory T cell samples was around 3.8 million reads. TCRdb's copy holds only in-frame clones and misses some; the assay was immunoSEQ multiplex PCR. The table shows 100,000 to 150,000 clones, with approximately 15% occurring only once. After removal of 4 bases from V and 2 bases from J, the junction contained 6 bases not matched to a gene. From germline, CDR1 is SGHTA and CDR2 FQGNSA. This CDR3 comprises 16 residues. The sample consisted of central memory CD4+ T cells from blood. The chain carries TRBV7-2 and TRBJ2-3; 10 positions agree with TRBD2. This TCR derives from a man younger than 30 with type 1 diabetes. CDR3 residues: CASSSPSGGDTDTQYF. In nucleotides, the CDR3 is TGTGCCAGCAGCTCCCCGAGCGGGGGGGACACAGATACGCAGTATTTT.